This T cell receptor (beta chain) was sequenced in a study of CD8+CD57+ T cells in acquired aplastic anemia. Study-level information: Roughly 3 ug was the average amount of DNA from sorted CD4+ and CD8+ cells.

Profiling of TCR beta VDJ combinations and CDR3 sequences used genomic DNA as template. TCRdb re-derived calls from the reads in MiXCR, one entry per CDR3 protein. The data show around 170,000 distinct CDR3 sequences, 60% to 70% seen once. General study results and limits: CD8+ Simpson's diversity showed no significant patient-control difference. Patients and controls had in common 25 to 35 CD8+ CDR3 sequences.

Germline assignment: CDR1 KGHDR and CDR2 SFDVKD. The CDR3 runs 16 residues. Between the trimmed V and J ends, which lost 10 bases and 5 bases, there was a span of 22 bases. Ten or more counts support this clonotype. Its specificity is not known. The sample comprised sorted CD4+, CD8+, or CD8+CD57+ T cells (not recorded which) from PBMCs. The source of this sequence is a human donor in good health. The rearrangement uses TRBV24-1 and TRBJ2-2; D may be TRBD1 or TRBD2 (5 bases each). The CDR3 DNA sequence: TGTGCCACAGAAGGTGGGGCTAGCTCGGGAACCGGGGAGCTGTTTTTT. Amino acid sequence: CATEGGASSGTGELFF.